This T cell receptor (beta chain) is from a study of T cell responses to AZD1222 COVID-19 vaccine. With respect to this clone: What it binds is unknown.

Trimming cost V 3 bases and J 8 bases, with 15 bases left between them. The germline gives CDR1 SGHDT, CDR2 YYEEEE. CDR3 length: 15 amino acids. The method was immunoSEQ multiplex PCR; TCRdb's version includes in-frame clones alone and lacks a portion of them. Among 150,000 to 200,000 clones listed, 92% were seen once. Second doses at about 4 or about 12 weeks were pooled. Study-level findings and limits: Receipt of two AZD1222 doses was followed by a rise in Spike-specific TCR breadth and depth. Sampled repertoires all dated from after the peak T cell response.

The rearrangement joins TRBV5-6 to TRBJ1-6; TRBD1 might be the D (5 bases). This specimen was peripheral blood, taken 28 days after the second AZD1222 dose. The origin of this receptor is an adult who received the AZD1222 COVID-19 vaccine. DNA of the CDR3: TGTGCCAGCAGCTACGATTGGGGCAACGATTCACCCCTCCACTTT. It is translated as CASSYDWGNDSPLHF.